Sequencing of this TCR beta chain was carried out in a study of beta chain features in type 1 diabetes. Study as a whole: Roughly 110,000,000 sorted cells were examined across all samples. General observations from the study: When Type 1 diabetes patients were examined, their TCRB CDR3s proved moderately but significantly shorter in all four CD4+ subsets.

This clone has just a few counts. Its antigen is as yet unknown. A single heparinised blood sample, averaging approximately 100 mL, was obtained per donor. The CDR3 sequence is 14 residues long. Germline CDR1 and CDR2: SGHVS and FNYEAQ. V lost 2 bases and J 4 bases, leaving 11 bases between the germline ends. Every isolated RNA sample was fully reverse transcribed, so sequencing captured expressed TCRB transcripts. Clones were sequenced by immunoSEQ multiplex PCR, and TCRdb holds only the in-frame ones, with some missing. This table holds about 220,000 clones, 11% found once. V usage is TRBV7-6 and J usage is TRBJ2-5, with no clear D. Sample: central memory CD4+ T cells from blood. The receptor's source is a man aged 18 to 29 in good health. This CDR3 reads CASSLSVGGETQYF. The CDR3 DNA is TGTGCCAGCAGCTTATCGGTGGGCGGAGAGACCCAGTACTTC.